This T cell receptor beta chain was retrieved from a study of a mutant IDH1 vaccine in newly diagnosed glioma. The time point is: week 35, safety follow-up. With topical imiquimod, each dose of the vaccine consisted of 300 ug of mutant IDH1 20-mer peptide. Profiled with immunoSEQ multiplex PCR; TCRdb holds only in-frame clones, not every one. The data hold some 60,000 clones, with roughly nine tenths observed a single time. This clone was observed once. What it binds is not known. The source of this sequence is a man aged 35 to 55 with glioma. Sample: PBMCs, taken from a glioma patient whose treatment included an IDH1 peptide vaccine.

Here the CDR3 DNA reads TGCGCCAGCAGCCAAGATGGTCCCTGGTACGAGCAGTACTTC. Its protein is CASSQDGPWYEQYF. The chain joins TRBV4-1 to TRBJ2-7; no firm D call. Germline V gene sequence: CDR1 MGHRA, CDR2 YSYEKL. Trimming pared 0 bases from V and 4 bases from J, leaving 10 bases between. This CDR3 comprises 14 residues.